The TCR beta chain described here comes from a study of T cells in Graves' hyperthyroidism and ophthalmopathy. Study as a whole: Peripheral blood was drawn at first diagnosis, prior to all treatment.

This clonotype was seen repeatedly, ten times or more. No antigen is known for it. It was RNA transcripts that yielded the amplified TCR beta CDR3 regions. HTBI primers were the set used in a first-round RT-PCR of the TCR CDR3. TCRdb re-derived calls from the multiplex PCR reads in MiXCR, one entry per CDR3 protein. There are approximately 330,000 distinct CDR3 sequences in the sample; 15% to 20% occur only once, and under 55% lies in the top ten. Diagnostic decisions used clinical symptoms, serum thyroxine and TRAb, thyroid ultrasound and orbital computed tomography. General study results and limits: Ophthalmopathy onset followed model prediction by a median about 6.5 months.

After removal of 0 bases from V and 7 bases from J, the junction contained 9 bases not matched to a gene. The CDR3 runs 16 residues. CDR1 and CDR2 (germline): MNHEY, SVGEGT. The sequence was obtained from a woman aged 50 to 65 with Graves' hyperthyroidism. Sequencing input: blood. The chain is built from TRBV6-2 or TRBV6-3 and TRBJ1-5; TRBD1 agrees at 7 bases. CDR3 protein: CASSYSGGRVNQPQHF. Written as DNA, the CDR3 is TGTGCCAGCAGTTACTCAGGGGGCCGTGTTAACCAGCCCCAGCATTTT.